These 21 T cell receptor beta chains share one sample of origin, sequenced in a study of radiation and T cells in renal cell carcinoma (dated by TCRdb to the early 2020s). The label giving this sample's time point can be read as: blood 2 weeks post-SBRT. The sample's treatment or condition label is to be understood as: 15 Gy SBRT to primary tumor, nephrectomy 4 weeks later. Libraries came from the immunoSEQ multiplex PCR assay. Not all clones reach the TCRdb copy of this immuneACCESS table, which keeps in-frame sequences only. Checked studies attribute under half of the gap to unresolved V genes and leave the rest unexplained. The sample table shows some 120,000 clones, and 75% to 85% are seen once. The top ten hold 1.5% to 2% of the sample. The sample in question was blood, obtained from a patient whose treatment included radiotherapy and nephrectomy. The receptors originated from a woman aged 55-75 years with renal cell carcinoma.

The chain joins TRBV5-1 to TRBJ2-5; 9 nucleotides match TRBD2. Germline lookup yields CDR1 SGHRS and CDR2 YFSETQ. This CDR3 is built from 19 residues. V dropped 2 bases and J dropped 7; count of bases not matched to a gene: 21. As DNA, the CDR3 is TGCGCCAGCAGCTTCGGGTCTAGCGGGGATTTAGCCTCTGGAGGGACCCAGTACTTC. It yields the protein CASSFGSSGDLASGGTQYF. The full variable domain, its missing parts supplied by reference TRBV5-1 and TRBJ2-5, is KAGVTQTPRYLIKTRGQQVTLSCSPISGHRSVSWYQQTPGQGLQFLFEYFSETQRNKGNFPGRFSGRQFSNSRSEMNVSTLELGDSALYLCASSFGSSGDLASGGTQYFGPGTRLLVL.

This chain uses TRBV19 with TRBJ2-7, with D perhaps matching TRBD1 (6 bases). The CDR3 loop spans 15 amino acids. Trimming stripped 4 bases from V and 7 bases from J, with 20 bases between. Looked up from germline, CDR1 is LNHDA and CDR2 is SQIVND (reference sequence). CDR3 amino acids: CASSRTGTPSREQYF. The CDR3 DNA reads TGTGCCAGTAGTAGGACCGGGACACCGTCGAGGGAGCAGTACTTC. Looking up the rest from reference TRBV19 and TRBJ2-7 gives the full variable domain: DGGITQSPKYLFRKEGQNVTLSCEQNLNHDAMYWYRQDPGQGLRLIYYSQIVNDFQKGDIAEGYSVSREKKESFPLTVTSAQKNPTAFYLCASSRTGTPSREQYFGPGTRLTVT.

V usage is TRBV18 and J usage is TRBJ1-1; D is uncertain. Germline CDR1 reads KGHSH; CDR2 reads LQKENI. V shed 1 base and J shed 0 bases, with 6 bases lying between them. The CDR3 is 14 amino acids. CDR3 nucleotides: TGTGCCAGCTCACCACAGGGTATGAACACTGAAGCTTTCTTT. Amino acids: CASSPQGMNTEAFF. Using reference TRBV18 and TRBJ1-1 for the parts outside the CDR3, the full variable domain is NAGVMQNPRHLVRRRGQEARLRCSPMKGHSHVYWYRQLPEEGLKFMVYLQKENIIDESGMPKERFSAEFPKEGPSILRIQQVVRGDSAAYFCASSPQGMNTEAFFGQGTRLTVV.

The sample holds a few counts of this clone. V gene TRBV6-5 combines with J gene TRBJ1-2, with TRBD1 matching over 7 bases. V shed 1 base, J shed 8 bases, and the junction held 7 bases outside the gene matches. The CDR3 runs to 14 residues. CDR1 MNHEY and CDR2 SVGAGI come from the germline V gene. The CDR3 DNA sequence: TGTGCCAGCAGTTACTACACCGACAGGGACGGCTACACCTTC. Protein product: CASSYYTDRDGYTF.

The chain joins TRBV4-1 to TRBJ1-3; D may be TRBD1 (5 bases). Deletions cut 0 bases from V and 0 bases from J, with 21 bases between. Germline CDR1 reads MGHRA; CDR2 reads YSYEKL. This CDR3 spans 20 amino acids. CDR3 nucleotides: TGCGCCAGCAGCCAAGATCGTGGGACGGGCCAGATGGGCTCTGGAAACACCATATATTTT. Residues: CASSQDRGTGQMGSGNTIYF.

J is TRBJ2-7 and V is TRBV5-1, with 9 bases aligning to TRBD1. CDR1 and CDR2 (germline): SGHRS, YFSETQ. V was clipped by 0 bases and J by 4 bases; unmatched bases: 5. The CDR3 runs 15 residues. The CDR3 coding sequence is TGCGCCAGCAGCTTGGACGGGACAGGGTTTTACGAGCAGTACTTC. Its protein product is CASSLDGTGFYEQYF.

This chain connects TRBV11-1 to TRBJ2-5; 8 bases align to TRBD1. The CDR3 length is 15 residues. Germline V gives CDR1 SGHAT, CDR2 FQDESV (reference sequence). V trimming: 5 bases; J trimming: 5 bases; junction bases outside the gene matches: 10. The CDR3 DNA reads as TGTGCCAGCAGCGGACAGGGTAGAGTTGGGGAGACCCAGTACTTC. Its translation is CASSGQGRVGETQYF.

V gene TRBV6-5 combines with J gene TRBJ1-1; 7 bases map to TRBD1. CDR3 length equals 15 residues. Trimming cost V 4 bases and J 4 bases; bases outside gene matches: 9. CDR1 MNHEY and CDR2 SVGAGI come from the germline V gene. The CDR3 region is CASSFHRGAGTEAFF. In DNA form, the CDR3 reads TGTGCCAGCAGTTTCCACAGGGGAGCGGGCACTGAAGCTTTCTTT.

This clone was observed a few times. This rearrangement joins TRBV29-1 to TRBJ2-1; D ambiguous. V was trimmed by 1 base and J by 2 bases, leaving 3 bases between them. This CDR3 contains 12 residues. Germline V gene sequence: CDR1 SQVTM, CDR2 ANQGSEA. CDR3 loop: CSVEVAYNEQFF. The CDR3 DNA reads TGCAGCGTTGAAGTCGCCTACAATGAGCAGTTCTTC.

As regards this clone: At the DNA level, this CDR3 is encoded by other sequences in the same sample as well. The rearrangement joins TRBV7-2 to TRBJ1-2; D is unresolved. V lost 5 bases and J 8 bases, leaving 12 bases between the germline ends. CDR3 length: 12 amino acids. Per the germline V gene, CDR1 is SGHTA and CDR2 is FQGNSA. This CDR3 is CASSPGGSGYTF. The CDR3 nucleotides read TGTGCCAGCAGCCCAGGTGGGTCAGGCTACACCTTC. The whole variable domain, filled in from reference TRBV7-2 and TRBJ1-2, reads GAGVSQSPSNKVTEKGKDVELRCDPISGHTALYWYRQSLGQGLEFLIYFQGNSAPDKSGLPSDRFSAERTGGSVSTLTIQRTQQEDSAVYLCASSPGGSGYTFGSGTRLTVV.

This clone was seen only a few times. The V and J genes are TRBV2 and TRBJ2-2, with no clear D. Trimming pared 3 bases from V and 6 bases from J, leaving 11 bases between. Germline values: CDR1 SNHLY, CDR2 FYNNEI. There are 14 residues in the CDR3. DNA for the CDR3: TGTGCCAGCAGTGAGGCAGGTGCGGCCGGGGAGCTGTTTTTT. Amino acid sequence: CASSEAGAAGELFF.

This chain links TRBV7-2 with TRBJ1-2; D not resolved. V was pared by 5 bases and J by 6 bases, with 16 bases between. The CDR3 has 14 amino acids. Looked up from germline, CDR1 is SGHTA and CDR2 is FQGNSA. CDR3 sequence reads: CASSPGEGPNGYTF. The CDR3 DNA is TGTGCCAGCAGCCCCGGGGAGGGCCCCAATGGCTACACCTTC.

The V and J genes are TRBV10-3 and TRBJ2-7; 8 bases match TRBD2. Germline assignment: CDR1 ENHRY and CDR2 SYGVKD. The junction had 15 bases not matched to a gene; V was cut back by 6 bases and J by 8 bases. The CDR3 loop spans 15 amino acids. The CDR3 sequence: CAIRSTSSGPLQQYF. The CDR3 bases are TGTGCCATCAGGTCGACCTCTAGCGGGCCCCTCCAGCAGTACTTC.

The chain recombines TRBV11-1 with TRBJ2-1, with 8 bases aligning to TRBD2. Germline lookup yields CDR1 SGHAT and CDR2 FQDESV (reference sequence). The V gene end was trimmed by 5 bases and the J gene end by 6 bases; junction bases not matched to a gene: 9. CDR3 length equals 15 residues. The CDR3 loop is CASSADGGESNEQFF. CDR3 nucleotide sequence: TGTGCCAGCAGCGCCGACGGGGGGGAAAGCAATGAGCAGTTCTTC.

The rearrangement joins TRBV7-9 to TRBJ1-4; no definite D call. Trimming left V 4 bases short and J 6 bases short, with 6 bases between. The CDR3 runs 12 residues. Germline V gives CDR1 SEHNR, CDR2 FQNEAQ (reference sequence). CDR3 protein: CASSYDYEKLFF. The CDR3 DNA sequence: TGTGCCAGCAGCTACGATTATGAAAAACTGTTTTTT.

V usage is TRBV29-1 and J usage is TRBJ1-1; no reliable D call. Germline values: CDR1 SQVTM, CDR2 ANQGSEA. The CDR3 sequence is 14 residues long. Trimming removed 3 bases at V and 0 bases at J, with 11 bases between. The CDR3 nucleotides read TGCAGCGTTGAGGACGAGCCAATGAACACTGAAGCTTTCTTT. Translating gives CSVEDEPMNTEAFF.

The chain links TRBV7-2 to TRBJ2-1, with 7 bases matching TRBD1. The CDR3 runs to 16 residues. Trimming cost V 4 bases and J 4 bases; bases outside gene matches: 10. Germline-derived CDR1 and CDR2 are SGHTA and FQGNSA. This CDR3 reads CASSSSPGQIYNEQFF. The CDR3 DNA reads TGTGCCAGCAGCTCCTCCCCGGGACAGATTTACAATGAGCAGTTCTTC.

The CDR3 nucleotides read TGTGCCAGCAGTACAGGGGTGAAGTATAACTATGGCTACACCTTC. Its protein is CASSTGVKYNYGYTF. The rearrangement uses TRBV6-1 and TRBJ1-2, with 7 bases lining up with TRBD1. Per the germline V gene, CDR1 is MNHNS and CDR2 is SASEGT. The CDR3 is 15 residues long. V trimming: 5 bases; J trimming: 1 base; junction bases outside the gene matches: 7.

V is TRBV5-1 and J is TRBJ2-5; 13 bases match TRBD2. With 4 bases clipped from V and 5 bases from J, the junction kept 11 bases outside the gene matches. Germline-derived CDR1 and CDR2 are SGHRS and YFSETQ. The CDR3 consists of 17 residues. The CDR3 nucleotides are TGCGCCAGCAGCGTCCTACTAGCGGGAGGGGATCAGGAGACCCAGTACTTC. Protein: CASSVLLAGGDQETQYF.

This sequence joins TRBV4-1 and TRBJ2-5, with D hard to call. This CDR3 comprises 13 residues. CDR1 is MGHRA and CDR2 is YSYEKL in the germline V gene. V was clipped by 1 base and J by 1 base, with 4 bases between them. The CDR3 loop is CASSQVSQETQYF. The CDR3 DNA reads as TGCGCCAGCAGCCAAGTTTCCCAAGAGACCCAGTACTTC.

V is TRBV2 and J is TRBJ2-3, with TRBD2 matching 8 bases. The CDR3 spans 16 residues. From germline, CDR1 is SNHLY and CDR2 FYNNEI. Trimming took 3 bases from V and 2 from J; bases not matched to a gene: 7. The CDR3 region has the DNA TGTGCCAGCAGTGATCGCCTAGCGGGTGTCACAGATACGCAGTATTTT. Translating gives CASSDRLAGVTDTQYF.